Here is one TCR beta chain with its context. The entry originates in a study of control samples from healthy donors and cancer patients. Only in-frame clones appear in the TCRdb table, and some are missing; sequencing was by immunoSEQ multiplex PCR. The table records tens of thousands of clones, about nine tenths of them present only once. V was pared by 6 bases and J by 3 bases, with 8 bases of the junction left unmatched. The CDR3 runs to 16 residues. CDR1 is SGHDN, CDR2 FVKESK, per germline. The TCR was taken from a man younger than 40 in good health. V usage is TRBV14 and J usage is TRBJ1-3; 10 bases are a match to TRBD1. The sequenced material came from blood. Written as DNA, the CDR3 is TGTGCCAGCAGAGACAGGGGGCGCTTTTATGGAAACACCATATATTTT. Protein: CASRDRGRFYGNTIYF.